The 13 T cell receptor beta chains reported below all come from one sample, sequenced in a study of blood T cell repertoires in COVID-19. Libraries were prepared by immunoSEQ multiplex PCR; TCRdb keeps only in-frame clonotypes and omits some of them. The sample records more than 200,000 clones, roughly 83% being singletons. Sequences were obtained from peripheral blood. The receptors originated from a man older than 75 with acute or convalescent COVID-19.

The rearrangement uses TRBV7-2 and TRBJ1-2; D perhaps matches TRBD1 (5 bases). V lost 1 base and J lost 8, with 14 bases in between. Germline V gene lookup returns CDR1 SGHTA and CDR2 FQGNSA. The CDR3 runs 14 residues. CDR3 coding DNA: TGTGCCAGCAGCTTAGAAGGGCAGGGCGACGGCTACACCTTC. Its protein product is CASSLEGQGDGYTF.

V usage is TRBV18 and J usage is TRBJ1-2; 10 positions match TRBD1. The V segment lost 3 bases and the J segment 2 bases; nucleotides outside the gene matches: 3. The germline V gene encodes CDR1 KGHSH and CDR2 LQKENI. The CDR3 loop spans 15 amino acids. The CDR3 DNA reads TGTGCCAGCTCACCCCAGGGACAGGGGAACTATGGCTACACCTTC. It translates to CASSPQGQGNYGYTF.

The rearrangement joins TRBV2 to TRBJ2-7; a possible D gene is TRBD1 (6 bases). Trimming removed 4 bases from V and 2 bases from J, with 9 bases in between. Germline V gives CDR1 SNHLY, CDR2 FYNNEI. The CDR3 covers 13 residues. The CDR3 nucleotides read TGTGCCAGCAGTGTTCAGGGGACCTACGAGCAGTACTTC. Its protein product is CASSVQGTYEQYF.

This clone was recorded once. This chain connects TRBV9 to TRBJ2-1; D may be TRBD2 (5 bases). V was clipped by 0 bases and J by 9 bases, with 13 bases between them. Germline-derived CDR1 and CDR2 are SGDLS and YYNGEE. The CDR3 extends over 14 amino acids. The CDR3 protein is CASSVATSGGEQFF. The CDR3 DNA reads TGTGCCAGCAGCGTAGCTACGAGCGGCGGTGAGCAGTTCTTC.

J is TRBJ2-7 and V is TRBV7-8; D perhaps matches TRBD2 (5 bases). The CDR3 spans 12 residues. From germline, CDR1 is SGHVS and CDR2 FQNEAQ. Trimming cost V 5 bases and J 3 bases, with 8 bases left between them. The CDR3 region is CASSPGLYEQYF. CDR3 DNA: TGTGCCAGCAGCCCCGGACTCTACGAGCAGTACTTC. Drawing the rest from reference TRBV7-8 and TRBJ2-7, the complete variable domain is GAGVSQSPRYKVAKRGQDVALRCDPISGHVSLFWYQQALGQGPEFLTYFQNEAQLDKSGLPSDRFFAERPEGSVSTLKIQRTQQEDSAVYLCASSPGLYEQYFGPGTRLTVT.

This clone has more than one count but fewer than ten. V usage is TRBV4-2 and J usage is TRBJ1-4; TRBD1 matches at 11 bases. The CDR3 covers 16 residues. Germline CDR1 and CDR2: LGHNA and YNFKEQ. The ends lost 4 bases at V and 8 bases at J; junction bases unmatched: 9. The CDR3 loop reads CASSLGTGGSSEKLFF. CDR3 bases: TGTGCCAGCAGCCTCGGGACAGGGGGTTCAAGCGAAAAACTGTTTTTT.

There are a few counts of this clone. The chain uses TRBV7-9 and TRBJ2-1, with TRBD2 identical over 9 bases. Looked up from germline, CDR1 is SEHNR and CDR2 is FQNEAQ (reference sequence). The CDR3 contains 16 residues. The junction had 10 bases not matched to a gene; V was cut back by 4 bases and J by 6 bases. CDR3 sequence reads: CASSSNTGTSFNEQFF. The CDR3 DNA is TGTGCCAGCAGCTCCAACACCGGGACTAGCTTCAATGAGCAGTTCTTC.

The CDR3 loop reads CATSDSISSQPQHF. The CDR3 DNA is TGTGCCACCAGTGATTCCATTAGTTCTCAGCCCCAGCATTTT. The genes are TRBV24-1 and TRBJ1-5; D remains ambiguous. The germline CDR1 and CDR2 sequences are KGHDR and SFDVKD. V was cut by 2 bases and J by 6 bases, with 10 bases left in between. CDR3 length: 14 amino acids.

The DNA of the CDR3 is TGTGCCAGCAGCTCTCGGGGGACAGGCGACACAGATACGCAGTATTTT. Its protein is CASSSRGTGDTDTQYF. The J gene is TRBJ2-3, the V gene TRBV7-8, with TRBD1 matching over 8 bases. V lost 4 bases, J lost 2 bases, and 8 bases stayed unmatched. Germline V gives CDR1 SGHVS, CDR2 FQNEAQ. The CDR3 loop spans 16 amino acids.

The V and J genes are TRBV5-1 and TRBJ2-3, with 8 positions matching TRBD1. Germline values: CDR1 SGHRS, CDR2 YFSETQ. Trimming cost V 4 bases and J 3 bases; bases outside gene matches: 7. There are 15 residues in the CDR3. CDR3 DNA: TGCGCCAGCAGCGTCGACAGGGACAGGACAGATACGCAGTATTTT. Its translation is CASSVDRDRTDTQYF. The complete variable domain, with remaining parts taken from reference TRBV5-1 and TRBJ2-3, reads KAGVTQTPRYLIKTRGQQVTLSCSPISGHRSVSWYQQTPGQGLQFLFEYFSETQRNKGNFPGRFSGRQFSNSRSEMNVSTLELGDSALYLCASSVDRDRTDTQYFGPGTRLTVL.

V usage is TRBV5-8 and J usage is TRBJ1-1; D perhaps matches TRBD1 (5 bases). The CDR3 has 14 amino acids. CDR1 and CDR2 (germline): SGHTS, YDEGEE. Trimming removed 6 bases from V and 2 bases from J, with 14 bases in between. CDR3 nucleotide sequence: TGTGCCAGCAACCCAGGAACAGGCAACACTGAAGCTTTCTTT. Translating it yields CASNPGTGNTEAFF.

There are a few counts of this clone. V usage is TRBV19 and J usage is TRBJ2-7; D call uncertain. Deletions cut 5 bases from V and 2 bases from J, with 16 bases between. The CDR3 totals 15 residues. The germline V gene has CDR1 LNHDA and CDR2 SQIVND (reference sequence). CDR3 amino acids: CASSYRLAVTYEQYF. The CDR3 region has the DNA TGTGCCAGTAGTTACCGGTTAGCTGTGACCTACGAGCAGTACTTC.

The V and J genes are TRBV7-9 and TRBJ1-6, with D unresolved. This CDR3 region has 14 residues. V lost 2 bases to trimming and J lost 5 bases, with 7 bases between them. The germline gives CDR1 SEHNR, CDR2 FQNEAQ (reference sequence). The CDR3 loop is CASSLSQNNSPLHF. CDR3 coding DNA: TGTGCCAGCAGCTTATCACAGAATAATTCACCCCTCCACTTT.